This T cell receptor (beta chain) stems from a study of T cells in Graves' hyperthyroidism and ophthalmopathy. Trimming cost V 3 bases and J 0 bases; bases outside gene matches: 5. The CDR3 spans 14 residues. CDR1 DFQATT and CDR2 SNEGSKA come from the germline V gene (reference sequence). What was amplified from RNA transcripts were TCR beta CDR3 regions. TCR CDR3 underwent first-round RT-PCR with the HTBI primer set. TCRdb reanalysed the multiplex PCR reads using MiXCR and keeps one entry per CDR3 protein. The data hold 700,000 or so distinct CDR3 sequences, with about 16% observed a single time. The source material was blood. This sequence originates from a man in his late teens or twenties with Graves' hyperthyroidism. The chain carries TRBV20-1 and TRBJ2-7; 7 nucleotides match TRBD2. The CDR3 reads CSARASGGSYEQYF. CDR3 in DNA: TGCAGTGCTAGGGCTAGCGGTGGCTCCTACGAGCAGTACTTC.